Following are 25 T cell receptor beta chains from one sample sequenced in a study of cytomegalovirus exposure and HLA in healthy donors (dated by TCRdb to the late 2010s). Library method: the immunoSEQ multiplex PCR assay. For the multiplex PCR, a mixture combining 60 forward primers for TCR Vbeta segments and 13 reverse primers for TCR Jbeta segments was used. Not all clones reach the TCRdb copy of this immuneACCESS table, which keeps in-frame sequences only. Checked studies attribute under half of the gap to unresolved V genes and leave the rest unexplained. The sample's clone listing holds approximately 76,000 clones. The ten biggest clones cover 3.8% of the sample. The specimen was PBMCs. These receptors were collected from a man aged 18 to 30 in good health and CMV-seropositive.

The chain is built from TRBV7-9 and TRBJ1-1, with TRBD1 as a possible D gene (6 bases). The V end was cut by 5 bases, the J end by 1 base, with 17 bases between. The V gene's germline CDR1 is SEHNR and CDR2 FQNEAQ (reference sequence). This CDR3 has 16 amino acids. CDR3 residues: CASSKPGESGNTEAFF. The CDR3, as DNA: TGTGCCAGCAGCAAACCAGGGGAAAGCGGGAACACTGAAGCTTTCTTT.

The chain combines TRBV29-1 with TRBJ2-2; TRBD1 matches 7 bases. Per the germline V gene, CDR1 is SQVTM and CDR2 is ANQGSEA. CDR3 length equals 17 residues. Trimming cost V 5 bases and J 2 bases; bases outside gene matches: 14. CDR3 residues: CSVHNGTAEINTGELFF. The CDR3 region has the DNA TGCAGCGTTCACAATGGGACAGCCGAAATAAACACCGGGGAGCTGTTTTTT.

V usage is TRBV5-1 and J usage is TRBJ2-1; perhaps TRBD2 as D (6 bases). V was clipped by 0 bases and J by 8 bases, with 9 bases between them. CDR3 length equals 13 residues. CDR1 and CDR2 (germline): SGHRS, YFSETQ. The chain's CDR3 is CASSLVPGDEQFF. CDR3 DNA: TGCGCCAGCAGCTTGGTCCCGGGGGATGAGCAGTTCTTC.

The chain recombines TRBV10-1 with TRBJ2-3; 8 bases are a match to TRBD2. The CDR3 covers 16 residues. V lost 0 bases, J lost 3 bases, and 5 bases stayed unmatched. Germline V gives CDR1 WNHNN, CDR2 SYGVQD (reference sequence). The CDR3 region has the DNA TGCGCCAGCAGTGAGTCCTGGACTAGCATAACAGATACGCAGTATTTT. This encodes CASSESWTSITDTQYF.

The rearrangement uses TRBV28 and TRBJ2-7, with D perhaps TRBD1 (6 bases). V gave up 6 bases and J gave up 3 bases, with 12 bases separating them. CDR1 is MDHEN, CDR2 SYDVKM, per germline. This CDR3 region has 13 residues. The CDR3 sequence: CASRDPGDYEQYF. DNA of the CDR3: TGTGCCAGCAGAGATCCAGGGGACTACGAGCAGTACTTC.

The chain uses TRBV4-1 and TRBJ2-3; 7 nucleotides align to TRBD2. This CDR3 is 16 amino acids long. V was clipped by 4 bases and J by 4 bases; unmatched bases: 11. The germline CDR1 and CDR2 sequences are MGHRA and YSYEKL. The CDR3 nucleotides are TGCGCCAGCAGCCTCCCAGGAGGGAGGGCCGCAGATACGCAGTATTTT. Translation gives CASSLPGGRAADTQYF.

This chain links TRBV28 with TRBJ1-2, with 8 bases aligning to TRBD1. Germline V gives CDR1 MDHEN, CDR2 SYDVKM. After removal of 6 bases from V and 8 bases from J, the junction contained 14 bases not matched to a gene. The CDR3 extends over 15 amino acids. CDR3: CASSPGSQGARGYTF. The CDR3 DNA is TGTGCCAGCAGCCCCGGGAGCCAGGGGGCGCGCGGCTACACCTTC.

The chain carries TRBV14 and TRBJ2-1; possible D gene TRBD2, 5 bases. V lost 2 bases and J lost 0, with 8 bases in between. The CDR3 is 15 residues long. CDR1 is SGHDN and CDR2 is FVKESK in the germline V gene. The CDR3, as DNA: TGTGCCAGCAGCCAATGGGGAGTCTCCTACAATGAGCAGTTCTTC. Amino acid sequence: CASSQWGVSYNEQFF.

The CDR3 DNA sequence: TGTGCCAGCAGTGCAAGACTAGCGGGGGCCCCAGGAGAGACCCAGTACTTC. Translating gives CASSARLAGAPGETQYF. The genes are TRBV28 and TRBJ2-5; 12 bases are shared with TRBD2. Germline CDR1 is MDHEN and CDR2 is SYDVKM. The CDR3 sequence is 17 residues long. J was trimmed by 4 bases and V by 5 bases; bases with no gene match: 11.

The chain links TRBV2 to TRBJ1-2; the match to TRBD1 covers 7 bases. This CDR3 comprises 16 residues. Germline V gene lookup returns CDR1 SNHLY and CDR2 FYNNEI. V lost 4 bases, J lost 1 base, and 9 bases stayed unmatched. The CDR3 region is CASSVTGTADNYGYTF. CDR3 coding DNA: TGTGCCAGCAGTGTAACCGGGACAGCAGATAACTATGGCTACACCTTC.

This chain uses TRBV7-6 with TRBJ1-1, with 7 positions matching TRBD1. The CDR3 is 17 amino acids. J was trimmed by 3 bases and V by 0 bases; bases with no gene match: 10. Looked up from germline, CDR1 is SGHVS and CDR2 is FNYEAQ. The DNA for the CDR3 is TGTGCCAGCAGCTTAGCCCTTTTAGGCACAGGGGACACTGAAGCTTTCTTT. It encodes CASSLALLGTGDTEAFF. Drawing the rest from reference TRBV7-6 and TRBJ1-1, the complete variable domain is GAGVSQSPRYKVTKRGQDVALRCDPISGHVSLYWYRQALGQGPEFLTYFNYEAQQDKSGLPNDRFSAERPEGSISTLTIQRTEQRDSAMYRCASSLALLGTGDTEAFFGQGTRLTVV.

The J gene is TRBJ2-1, the V gene TRBV6-6; 13 bases map to TRBD2. V shed 3 bases, J shed 9 bases, and the junction held 8 bases outside the gene matches. This CDR3 has 16 residues. Germline V lookup: CDR1 MNHNY, CDR2 SVGAGI (reference sequence). This CDR3 reads CASSYRTSGSWREQFF. CDR3 in DNA: TGTGCCAGCAGTTATAGGACTAGCGGGAGTTGGCGTGAGCAGTTCTTC.

The rearrangement uses TRBV19 and TRBJ1-5, with 7 bases lining up with TRBD1. V dropped 6 bases and J dropped 5; count of bases not matched to a gene: 10. The CDR3 spans 15 residues. Germline values: CDR1 LNHDA, CDR2 SQIVND (reference sequence). The CDR3 bases are TGTGCCAGTAGGCCTCTTAAAGGACAGGATCAGCCCCAGCATTTT. This translates into CASRPLKGQDQPQHF. Complete variable domain (other parts from reference TRBV19 and TRBJ1-5): DGGITQSPKYLFRKEGQNVTLSCEQNLNHDAMYWYRQDPGQGLRLIYYSQIVNDFQKGDIAEGYSVSREKKESFPLTVTSAQKNPTAFYLCASRPLKGQDQPQHFGDGTRLSIL.

The chain is built from TRBV5-1 and TRBJ1-3; no clear D gene. This CDR3 spans 14 amino acids. Germline CDR1 reads SGHRS; CDR2 reads YFSETQ. The V end was cut by 1 base, the J end by 0 bases, with 5 bases between. In DNA form, the CDR3 reads TGCGCCAGCAGCTTGTCCAGCTCTGGAAACACCATATATTTT. Its translation is CASSLSSSGNTIYF.

The chain recombines TRBV5-1 with TRBJ1-6; D gene ambiguous. Germline V gives CDR1 SGHRS, CDR2 YFSETQ. Trimming pared 2 bases from V and 0 bases from J, leaving 9 bases between. CDR3 length: 16 residues. CDR3 DNA: TGCGCCAGCAGCTTTGGGCAGCTCTCCTATAATTCACCCCTCCACTTT. This encodes CASSFGQLSYNSPLHF.

The rearrangement uses TRBV30 and TRBJ1-2; D is unresolved. Trimming left V 3 bases short and J 3 bases short, with 8 bases between. This CDR3 has 12 amino acids. Germline lookup yields CDR1 GTSNPN and CDR2 SVGIG (reference sequence). CDR3 loop: CAWSTGYYGYTF. DNA for the CDR3: TGTGCCTGGAGCACCGGGTACTATGGCTACACCTTC.

The chain has TRBV5-8 and TRBJ2-4, with 9 bases fitting TRBD1. Germline CDR1 reads SGHTS; CDR2 reads YDEGEE. V was pared by 2 bases and J by 6 bases, with 9 bases of the junction left unmatched. The CDR3 spans 16 residues. CDR3 sequence reads: CASSLYRGRAGNIQYF. DNA of the CDR3: TGTGCCAGCAGCTTATACAGGGGGCGGGCAGGAAACATTCAGTACTTC.

The chain couples TRBV4-2 to TRBJ2-7; 8 bases agree with TRBD1. The CDR3 contains 15 residues. Trimming at V came to 1 base and at J to 2 bases, leaving 4 bases not matched to a gene. CDR1 LGHNA and CDR2 YNFKEQ come from the germline V gene. CDR3 in DNA: TGTGCCAGCAGCCAAGGCACAGGGGGACCCTACGAGCAGTACTTC. Protein sequence: CASSQGTGGPYEQYF.

On this clone: The sample carries other DNA sequences with the same CDR3. The gene calls are TRBV5-1 and TRBJ2-7; 9 bases are shared with TRBD1. The V and J ends lost 0 bases and 6 bases, in that order; junction bases with no gene match: 7. From germline, CDR1 is SGHRS and CDR2 YFSETQ. This CDR3 spans 15 amino acids. CDR3 loop: CASSLEGQGMGEQYF. The CDR3 nucleotides read TGCGCCAGCAGCTTGGAGGGACAGGGAATGGGCGAGCAGTACTTC.

V gene TRBV7-8 combines with J gene TRBJ1-5; 8 bases agree with TRBD1. This CDR3 contains 16 residues. The ends lost 6 bases at V and 3 bases at J; junction bases unmatched: 10. The germline V gene encodes CDR1 SGHVS and CDR2 FQNEAQ. The DNA of the CDR3 is TGTGCCAGCAGTAACCACGGACAGGGCATCAATCAGCCCCAGCATTTT. It yields the protein CASSNHGQGINQPQHF.

J is TRBJ2-1 and V is TRBV30; tentative D call: TRBD1 (6 bases). Germline-derived CDR1 and CDR2 are GTSNPN and SVGIG (reference sequence). V shed 1 base and J shed 14 bases, with 18 bases lying between them. CDR3 length: 13 amino acids. CDR3 region: CAWSGDEGDPEFF. CDR3 DNA sequence: TGTGCCTGGAGTGGGGACGAGGGGGATCCGGAGTTCTTC.

The chain employs TRBV27 and TRBJ2-6; 12 positions agree with TRBD1. The CDR3 runs to 19 residues. V lost 7 bases, J lost 2 bases, and 12 bases stayed unmatched. From germline, CDR1 is MNHEY and CDR2 SMNVEV (reference sequence). The CDR3 spells CASKPPPGTGGPGANVLTF. CDR3 sequence (DNA): TGTGCCAGCAAACCCCCTCCCGGGACAGGGGGCCCTGGGGCCAACGTCCTGACTTTC.

The chain uses TRBV2 and TRBJ1-3, with D maybe TRBD1 (6 bases). CDR1 is SNHLY and CDR2 is FYNNEI in the germline V gene. The V end lost 6 bases, the J end lost 0 bases, and 9 bases lay between the germline ends. The CDR3 is 14 residues long. The CDR3 nucleotides are TGTGCCAGCAGGGACAGTCACTCTGGAAACACCATATATTTT. Protein product: CASRDSHSGNTIYF.

The chain recombines TRBV6-6 with TRBJ2-5; perhaps TRBD2 as D (6 bases). Germline CDR1 MNHNY, CDR2 SVGAGI (reference sequence). The CDR3 has 16 amino acids. With 6 bases removed from V and 3 bases from J, the gap between germline ends came to 20 bases. The CDR3 nucleotides read TGTGCCAGCAGATACACTCTAGCGAGTTTAAAAGAGACCCAGTACTTC. The encoded protein is CASRYTLASLKETQYF.

The chain recombines TRBV7-2 with TRBJ2-3; D might be TRBD2 (5 bases). The CDR3 contains 16 residues. Germline CDR1 and CDR2: SGHTA and FQGNSA. Trimming took 4 bases from V and 4 from J, leaving 18 bases between them. The CDR3, as DNA: TGTGCCAGCAGCTCCCGTCACGGGGTGGGCGCAGATACGCAGTATTTT. It is translated as CASSSRHGVGADTQYF.